The T cell receptor (beta chain) under discussion was sequenced for a study of cytomegalovirus exposure and HLA in healthy donors. Points from the study as a whole: Accurate HLA-A and HLA-B prediction from TCR beta sequences was reported for most subjects. V segments that were indistinguishable, TRBV6-2 and TRBV6-3 among them, were omitted from analysis. Association of a missense DCLRE1C variant with TCR beta V- and J-gene trimming was reported in a later analysis.

Germline V lookup: CDR1 SGHNT, CDR2 YYREEE (reference sequence). V was clipped by 4 bases and J by 0 bases, with 11 bases between them. The CDR3 spans 14 residues. In the PCR, 60 Vbeta and 13 Jbeta primers were used. Clones were read by immunoSEQ multiplex PCR, and TCRdb kept only the in-frame ones, dropping some. Of approximately 180,000 clones in the sample, about four fifths were seen once. With regard to this clone: Its matching antigen is unknown.

Sequenced: PBMCs. This sequence originates from a woman under 30 in good health and CMV-seronegative. The rearrangement links TRBV5-4 to TRBJ2-7; weak D call: TRBD1 (5 bases). The CDR3 DNA sequence: TGTGCCAGCAGCCTCAGGGAAAGCTCCTACGAGCAGTACTTC. Its translation: CASSLRESSYEQYF.